These 28 T cell receptor beta chains share one sample of origin, sequenced in a study of follicular helper T cells after annual influenza vaccination. Using immunoSEQ multiplex PCR, the repertoire was profiled, and TCRdb retains in-frame clones only, with some absent. The repertoire holds 27,000 or so clones, with 80% to 90% as singletons. Time point specified: 2014-2015 season, pre-vaccination. The specimen was CXCR5+ CD38- circulating T follicular helper cells from blood, collected on the day of influenza vaccination. Subset described: circulating Tfh, non-naive CD4+CXCR5+PD-1+ (ICOS+CD38+ or ICOS-CD38-). Receptor source: an adult who received the influenza vaccine.

The chain is built from TRBV2 and TRBJ2-2; TRBD1 matches 9 bases. After removal of 5 bases from V and 1 base from J, the junction contained 5 bases not matched to a gene. CDR1 and CDR2 (germline): SNHLY, FYNNEI. This CDR3 has 16 residues. CDR3 loop: CASSKGQGRNTGELFF. In DNA, the CDR3 is TGTGCCAGCAGTAAAGGACAGGGGAGGAACACCGGGGAGCTGTTTTTT.

This chain links TRBV9 with TRBJ2-3; 8 nucleotides line up with TRBD2. The germline V gene has CDR1 SGDLS and CDR2 YYNGEE. V was pared by 3 bases and J by 0 bases, with 3 bases of the junction left unmatched. The CDR3 totals 15 residues. DNA for the CDR3: TGTGCCAGCAGCGCGTTAGCGGGGAGCACAGATACGCAGTATTTT. Its translation is CASSALAGSTDTQYF.

V usage is TRBV12-5 and J usage is TRBJ2-3; perhaps TRBD1 as D (5 bases). Germline V lookup: CDR1 LGHNT, CDR2 FRNRAP. There are 15 residues in the CDR3. V lost 5 bases and J lost 2, with 14 bases in between. The CDR3 here is CASGRWGQNTDTQYF. As DNA, the CDR3 is TGTGCTAGTGGTCGTTGGGGCCAGAACACAGATACGCAGTATTTT. Filled out from reference TRBV12-5 and TRBJ2-3, the complete variable domain reads DARVTQTPRHKVTEMGQEVTMRCQPILGHNTVFWYRQTMMQGLELLAYFRNRAPLDDSGMPKDRFSAEMPDATLATLKIQPSEPRDSAVYFCASGRWGQNTDTQYFGPGTRLTVL.

This clone was detected a few times. V and J are TRBV6-5 and TRBJ1-4; D is unclear. Germline V lookup: CDR1 MNHEY, CDR2 SVGAGI. V lost 5 bases and J 5 bases, leaving 12 bases between the germline ends. The CDR3 contains 14 residues. The chain's CDR3 is CASSEPRGNEKLFF. DNA for the CDR3: TGTGCCAGCAGTGAACCCAGAGGGAATGAAAAACTGTTTTTT.

The chain employs TRBV10-3 and TRBJ2-7; D might be TRBD1 (5 bases). Trimming removed 7 bases at V and 3 bases at J, with 19 bases between. This CDR3 spans 15 amino acids. Germline V gene lookup returns CDR1 ENHRY and CDR2 SYGVKD. The CDR3 spells CAITQGQTKGYEQYF. Here the CDR3 DNA reads TGTGCCATCACCCAGGGCCAGACAAAAGGCTACGAGCAGTACTTC.

This clone occurred a few times. The chain employs TRBV10-3 and TRBJ2-7, with 7 bases fitting TRBD1. The length of the CDR3 is 13 residues. The V gene end was trimmed by 6 bases and the J gene end by 4 bases; junction bases not matched to a gene: 6. The germline CDR1 and CDR2 sequences are ENHRY and SYGVKD. The CDR3 DNA sequence: TGTGCCATCAGAGGACAGGAAGTTTACGAGCAGTACTTC. Amino acids: CAIRGQEVYEQYF.

This clone was seen a handful of times. This sequence joins TRBV18 and TRBJ1-2; D unresolved. V was trimmed by 6 bases and J by 4 bases, leaving 15 bases between them. In germline, CDR1 is KGHSH, CDR2 LQKENI. This CDR3 spans 14 amino acids. The CDR3 here is CASSPERSVYGYTF. The CDR3 bases are TGTGCCAGCTCTCCGGAGAGGTCGGTCTATGGCTACACCTTC.

This clone was observed a few times. The chain uses TRBV28 and TRBJ1-2; 7 bases map to TRBD1. CDR1 and CDR2 from the germline V gene are MDHEN and SYDVKM. CDR3 length equals 14 residues. The trim removed 1 base at V and 5 bases at J, leaving 4 bases unmatched. CDR3 DNA sequence: TGTGCCAGCAGTTTATCAGGGGGTCCTTATGGCTACACCTTC. As protein: CASSLSGGPYGYTF.

This chain uses TRBV7-3 with TRBJ2-3; 8 bases fit TRBD2. With V trimmed by 5 bases and J by 0 bases, 4 bases remained unmatched. The germline V gene encodes CDR1 SGHTA and CDR2 FQGTGA. This CDR3 has 15 amino acids. For the CDR3, the DNA is TGTGCCAGCAGCAGAGTAGCGGGGAGCACAGATACGCAGTATTTT. This codes for CASSRVAGSTDTQYF.

The chain combines TRBV6-5 with TRBJ1-2; D call uncertain. Germline CDR1 and CDR2: MNHEY and SVGAGI. With 0 bases removed from V and 0 bases from J, the gap between germline ends came to 5 bases. The CDR3 has 14 amino acids. CDR3 loop: CASSYSSANYGYTF. CDR3 in DNA: TGTGCCAGCAGTTACTCGAGCGCTAACTATGGCTACACCTTC.

The rearrangement uses TRBV9 and TRBJ1-2; D not certain. This CDR3 has 12 residues. From germline, CDR1 is SGDLS and CDR2 YYNGEE. V lost 0 bases and J lost 3, with 3 bases in between. The CDR3: CASSVADYGYTF. CDR3 DNA sequence: TGTGCCAGCAGCGTAGCCGACTATGGCTACACCTTC. The whole variable domain, filled in from reference TRBV9 and TRBJ1-2, reads DSGVTQTPKHLITATGQRVTLRCSPRSGDLSVYWYQQSLDQGLQFLIQYYNGEERAKGNILERFSAQQFPDLHSELNLSSLELGDSALYFCASSVADYGYTFGSGTRLTVV.

The chain recombines TRBV18 with TRBJ2-1; 8 bases are shared with TRBD1. Germline V lookup: CDR1 KGHSH, CDR2 LQKENI. CDR3 length: 15 residues. Trimming at V came to 1 base and at J to 5 bases, leaving 4 bases not matched to a gene. The CDR3 loop is CASSPQGQEHNEQFF. The CDR3 DNA is TGTGCCAGCTCACCACAGGGACAGGAGCACAATGAGCAGTTCTTC.

The V and J genes are TRBV18 and TRBJ2-3; perhaps TRBD2 as D (5 bases). Germline V gene sequence: CDR1 KGHSH, CDR2 LQKENI. CDR3 length equals 15 residues. V lost 0 bases, J lost 1 base, and 8 bases lay in between. This CDR3 reads CASSPPYGGTDTQYF. The CDR3 nucleotides are TGTGCCAGCTCACCACCGTACGGGGGCACAGATACGCAGTATTTT.

This clone came up a few times. The chain recombines TRBV10-3 with TRBJ1-5; D is undetermined. The germline V and J ends were trimmed by 3 bases and 0 bases, with 9 bases remaining between them. The CDR3 runs 15 residues. CDR1 is ENHRY, CDR2 SYGVKD, per germline. The CDR3 protein is CAISERLNSNQPQHF. As DNA, the CDR3 is TGTGCCATCAGTGAAAGACTTAATAGCAATCAGCCCCAGCATTTT.

The chain links TRBV4-1 to TRBJ2-1; 9 nucleotides align to TRBD1. Germline V gene sequence: CDR1 MGHRA, CDR2 YSYEKL. The CDR3 loop spans 17 amino acids. Losses at the gene ends were 3 bases for V and 10 bases for J; bases not matched to a gene: 16. The CDR3 reads CASSQPAPGQGRREQFF. DNA of the CDR3: TGCGCCAGCAGCCAGCCCGCCCCGGGACAGGGTCGACGGGAGCAGTTCTTC.

This clone was seen once. The chain is built from TRBV4-2 and TRBJ2-3, with 7 bases lining up with TRBD1. V lost 5 bases, J lost 4 bases, and 9 bases stayed unmatched. From germline, CDR1 is LGHNA and CDR2 YNFKEQ. The CDR3 consists of 15 residues. CDR3 nucleotide sequence: TGTGCCAGCAGCGGCTCCGACAGGGCCTCAGATACGCAGTATTTT. This gives the protein CASSGSDRASDTQYF.

The J gene is TRBJ2-1, the V gene TRBV7-2; D uncertain. In germline, CDR1 is SGHTA, CDR2 FQGNSA. The CDR3 length is 12 residues. V lost 1 base and J lost 7, with 5 bases in between. CDR3 coding DNA: TGTGCCAGCAGCTTAGGTCTAAATGAGCAGTTCTTC. This codes for CASSLGLNEQFF.

This clone came up once. The chain has TRBV2 and TRBJ2-2, with D possibly matching TRBD1 (6 bases). Germline V gene lookup returns CDR1 SNHLY and CDR2 FYNNEI. Trimming removed 6 bases from V and 2 bases from J, with 10 bases in between. This CDR3 is 14 amino acids long. CDR3 sequence reads: CASRQGGNTGELFF. DNA for the CDR3: TGTGCCAGCAGACAGGGCGGAAACACCGGGGAGCTGTTTTTT.

The V gene is TRBV27, the J gene TRBJ2-3, with 11 bases identical to TRBD1. With V trimmed by 5 bases and J by 7 bases, 5 bases remained unmatched. Germline V gives CDR1 MNHEY, CDR2 SMNVEV (reference sequence). This CDR3 is built from 14 residues. The CDR3 loop reads CASSPGQGAHTQYF. DNA of the CDR3: TGTGCCAGCAGTCCCGGACAGGGGGCACATACGCAGTATTTT.

The V gene is TRBV18, the J gene TRBJ2-6, with a possible D match to TRBD2 (6 bases). The germline CDR1 and CDR2 sequences are KGHSH and LQKENI. This CDR3 region has 17 residues. Trimming took off 6 bases at V and 0 bases at J, with 15 bases between the two ends. The CDR3 DNA reads TGTGCCAGCTCCTTGGGGGGAACTCGCTCTGGGGCCAACGTCCTGACTTTC. It specifies CASSLGGTRSGANVLTF.

This chain uses TRBV6-5 with TRBJ2-7, with D perhaps matching TRBD2 (5 bases). Trimming removed 7 bases at V and 0 bases at J, with 13 bases between. This CDR3 comprises 14 residues. CDR1 is MNHEY and CDR2 is SVGAGI in the germline V gene. The CDR3 loop is CASKEGPSSYEQYF. CDR3 bases: TGTGCCAGCAAAGAGGGCCCGAGCTCCTACGAGCAGTACTTC.

The V gene is TRBV6-6, the J gene TRBJ1-1; 9 bases map to TRBD1. Trimming at V came to 7 bases and at J to 3 bases, leaving 6 bases not matched to a gene. The germline V gene encodes CDR1 MNHNY and CDR2 SVGAGI (reference sequence). This CDR3 is 14 amino acids long. CDR3 sequence reads: CASIVQGAYTEAFF. The CDR3 DNA is TGTGCCAGCATCGTACAGGGGGCGTACACTGAAGCTTTCTTT.

The chain carries TRBV10-3 and TRBJ2-2, with 8 bases fitting TRBD2. Looked up from germline, CDR1 is ENHRY and CDR2 is SYGVKD. This CDR3 comprises 15 residues. V shed 6 bases and J 6 bases; nucleotides not matched to a gene: 9. The CDR3 loop reads CAIRSSGTRAGELFF. The CDR3 bases are TGTGCCATCAGGTCCTCCGGGACTAGGGCCGGGGAGCTGTTTTTT.

The chain joins TRBV11-1 to TRBJ2-7; no firm D call. The germline V and J ends were trimmed by 4 bases and 1 base, with 11 bases remaining between them. The germline CDR1 and CDR2 sequences are SGHAT and FQDESV (reference sequence). The length of the CDR3 is 14 residues. CDR3 residues: CASSSYLESYEQYF. In nucleotides, the CDR3 is TGTGCCAGCAGCTCGTACTTGGAGTCCTACGAGCAGTACTTC.

The rearrangement links TRBV6-6 to TRBJ2-6; D ambiguous. Germline V gives CDR1 MNHNY, CDR2 SVGAGI (reference sequence). Trimming removed 5 bases from V and 2 bases from J, with 13 bases in between. The CDR3 is made up of 16 amino acids. CDR3: CASSPTRFAGANVLTF. DNA for the CDR3: TGTGCCAGCAGTCCAACTCGGTTCGCTGGGGCCAACGTCCTGACTTTC.

This clone was seen a few times. V is TRBV7-9 and J is TRBJ1-3; 7 nucleotides align to TRBD1. The germline V gene encodes CDR1 SEHNR and CDR2 FQNEAQ (reference sequence). The CDR3 covers 14 residues. Unmatched junction bases numbered 2, after V lost 4 bases and J lost 2 bases. The CDR3 coding sequence is TGTGCCAGCAGCTACGGGACAGCTGGAAACACCATATATTTT. The encoded protein is CASSYGTAGNTIYF.

This chain joins TRBV4-2 and TRBJ2-2; 8 bases line up with TRBD2. With 1 base clipped from V and 5 bases from J, the junction kept 3 bases outside the gene matches. Germline lookup yields CDR1 LGHNA and CDR2 YNFKEQ. The CDR3 contains 15 residues. The CDR3 DNA sequence: TGTGCCAGCAGCCAAGGGACTAGCACGACCGGGGAGCTGTTTTTT. Encoded protein: CASSQGTSTTGELFF.

V gene TRBV4-1 combines with J gene TRBJ2-2, with 7 bases fitting TRBD1. V lost 1 base, J lost 3 bases, and 2 bases stayed unmatched. Germline lookup yields CDR1 MGHRA and CDR2 YSYEKL. The CDR3 extends over 15 amino acids. CDR3 protein: CASSQGQGDTGELFF. The CDR3 DNA reads as TGCGCCAGCAGCCAAGGACAGGGAGACACCGGGGAGCTGTTTTTT.